Listed below are T cell receptor beta chains from one sample, sequenced in a study of cytomegalovirus exposure and HLA in healthy donors. The table came from immunoSEQ multiplex PCR; TCRdb's copy has only in-frame clones and leaves some out. The sample includes some 120,000 clones, around 70% of them seen just once. Sequencing input: PBMCs. The receptors stem from a woman under 30 in good health and CMV-seronegative. Each CDR3 is given with its conserved first and last residue. The order of the fields is CDR3 protein, V gene, J gene, clone size. Only part of the rows carry a size: once, few, many, or a class if the clone is expanded.

CDR3 protein: CASKPGHGYGYTF
V gene: TRBV6-5
J gene: TRBJ1-2
clone size: .

CDR3 protein: CASSSGGPSYNEQFF
V gene: TRBV5-4
J gene: TRBJ2-1
clone size: few

CDR3 protein: CAWSVRASGGAQEQFF
V gene: TRBV30
J gene: TRBJ2-1
clone size: .

CDR3 protein: CASSGGLAYEQYF
V gene: TRBV10-1
J gene: TRBJ2-7
clone size: few

CDR3 protein: CASSLLGGNSPLHF
V gene: TRBV7-2
J gene: TRBJ1-6
clone size: .

CDR3 protein: CAGYRGHEPQHF
V gene: TRBV5-6
J gene: TRBJ1-5
clone size: few

CDR3 protein: CASSYGGVYNEQFF
V gene: TRBV19
J gene: TRBJ2-1
clone size: .

CDR3 protein: CASSLIPGQSHIQYF
V gene: TRBV6-1
J gene: TRBJ2-4
clone size: .

CDR3 protein: CASSFSGANYGYTF
V gene: TRBV27
J gene: TRBJ1-2
clone size: .

CDR3 protein: CASSEGLNTEAFF
V gene: TRBV18
J gene: TRBJ1-1
clone size: .

CDR3 protein: CASSHRSGQGAGAEAFF
V gene: TRBV5-1
J gene: TRBJ1-1
clone size: .

CDR3 protein: CASSPTPPYGYTF
V gene: TRBV27
J gene: TRBJ1-2
clone size: .

CDR3 protein: CATSRKLGLTTEAFF
V gene: TRBV15
J gene: TRBJ1-1
clone size: .

CDR3 protein: CASSLWGLLYNSPLHF
V gene: TRBV28
J gene: TRBJ1-6
clone size: .

CDR3 protein: CASSLRESNTEAFF
V gene: TRBV27
J gene: TRBJ1-1
clone size: .

CDR3 protein: CASSESLGQFYGYTF
V gene: TRBV6-1
J gene: TRBJ1-2
clone size: few

CDR3 protein: CASSERTGGSTEAFF
V gene: TRBV6-4
J gene: TRBJ1-1
clone size: .

CDR3 protein: CASSIGDRANEQFF
V gene: TRBV19
J gene: TRBJ2-1
clone size: .

CDR3 protein: CASSPTGTKISNQPQHF
V gene: TRBV5-8
J gene: TRBJ1-5
clone size: .

CDR3 protein: CASKRVPGANYGYTF
V gene: TRBV2
J gene: TRBJ1-2
clone size: once

CDR3 protein: CASSPLDRPMNTEAFF
V gene: TRBV27
J gene: TRBJ1-1
clone size: .

CDR3 protein: CASIPGLAGNYEQYF
V gene: TRBV6-5
J gene: TRBJ2-7
clone size: .

CDR3 protein: CSVEASYEQYF
V gene: TRBV29-1
J gene: TRBJ2-7
clone size: .

CDR3 protein: CASSGTATGSGELFF
V gene: TRBV27
J gene: TRBJ2-2
clone size: .

CDR3 protein: CASTGTGDPYGYTF
V gene: TRBV2
J gene: TRBJ1-2
clone size: .

CDR3 protein: CASSSSGTGVRTEAFF
V gene: TRBV5-1
J gene: TRBJ1-1
clone size: once

CDR3 protein: CASSPRTGGGTEAFF
V gene: TRBV2
J gene: TRBJ1-1
clone size: .

CDR3 protein: CASSLDPGYSGNTIYF
V gene: TRBV5-1
J gene: TRBJ1-3
clone size: .

CDR3 protein: CASSLDEGDTQYF
V gene: TRBV5-1
J gene: TRBJ2-3
clone size: .

CDR3 protein: CASSPGLKQETQYF
V gene: TRBV5-6
J gene: TRBJ2-5
clone size: .

CDR3 protein: CASSWPSDNSPLHF
V gene: TRBV27
J gene: TRBJ1-6
clone size: .

CDR3 protein: CASSFPRDLGGYEQYF
V gene: TRBV6-5
J gene: TRBJ2-7
clone size: few

CDR3 protein: CASRIGLITEAFF
V gene: TRBV5-6
J gene: TRBJ1-1
clone size: few

CDR3 protein: CASSLEDTSGELFF
V gene: TRBV11-3
J gene: TRBJ2-2
clone size: .

CDR3 protein: CASSDGRLGGNTIYF
V gene: TRBV6-1
J gene: TRBJ1-3
clone size: few

CDR3 protein: CASSLPGGTETQYF
V gene: TRBV5-1
J gene: TRBJ2-5
clone size: .

CDR3 protein: CASSEWRNQPQHF
V gene: TRBV2
J gene: TRBJ1-5
clone size: .

CDR3 protein: CSAYKTGSLGTGRPGELFF
V gene: TRBV29-1
J gene: TRBJ2-2
clone size: .

CDR3 protein: CASSARQGNTEAFF
V gene: TRBV19
J gene: TRBJ1-1
clone size: .

CDR3 protein: CANQPIPDRVGYTF
V gene: TRBV6-1
J gene: TRBJ1-2
clone size: .

CDR3 protein: CASSYSFDRENGYTF
V gene: TRBV6-5
J gene: TRBJ1-2
clone size: .

CDR3 protein: CASNIRDTPYGYTF
V gene: TRBV2
J gene: TRBJ1-2
clone size: .

CDR3 protein: CASSQGRQGLGMNTEAFF
V gene: TRBV4-1
J gene: TRBJ1-1
clone size: few

CDR3 protein: CASRTSGREGQPQHF
V gene: TRBV2
J gene: TRBJ1-5
clone size: .

CDR3 protein: CASSLVSPYEQYF
V gene: TRBV7-8
J gene: TRBJ2-7
clone size: .

CDR3 protein: CASSGQGSYQPQHF
V gene: TRBV2
J gene: TRBJ1-5
clone size: .

CDR3 protein: CASSLTTGQGSGGSPLHF
V gene: TRBV5-1
J gene: TRBJ1-6
clone size: .

CDR3 protein: CASDGQGVNSPLHF
V gene: TRBV25-1
J gene: TRBJ1-6
clone size: .

CDR3 protein: CASSYGQVAHSPLHF
V gene: TRBV6-5
J gene: TRBJ1-6
clone size: .

CDR3 protein: CASSERTFPSSTDTQYF
V gene: TRBV2
J gene: TRBJ2-3
clone size: .

CDR3 protein: CASTRQPNTEAFF
V gene: TRBV2
J gene: TRBJ1-1
clone size: .

CDR3 protein: CAWSALGTEAFF
V gene: TRBV30
J gene: TRBJ1-1
clone size: once

CDR3 protein: CASSLRTPTEAFF
V gene: TRBV27
J gene: TRBJ1-1
clone size: once

CDR3 protein: CASSSQGMGNTIYF
V gene: TRBV7-9
J gene: TRBJ1-3
clone size: .

CDR3 protein: CASSPGQGNTGELFF
V gene: TRBV7-9
J gene: TRBJ2-2
clone size: once

CDR3 protein: CASSESSGFAGGRFNEQFF
V gene: TRBV10-2
J gene: TRBJ2-1
clone size: .

CDR3 protein: CASSSQGTNEKLFF
V gene: TRBV28
J gene: TRBJ1-4
clone size: .

CDR3 protein: CAISERSEDTEAFF
V gene: TRBV10-3
J gene: TRBJ1-1
clone size: .

CDR3 protein: CASKVPSENTQYF
V gene: TRBV2
J gene: TRBJ2-3
clone size: .

CDR3 protein: CSVVSRSGGYGYTF
V gene: TRBV29-1
J gene: TRBJ1-2
clone size: .